The 7 T cell receptor beta chains listed next were all sequenced from one sample in a study of patients and donors after allogeneic stem cell transplantation (TCRdb year 2020). Library construction relied on RT-PCR. The sequencing machine was a NextSeq 550. The public reads were reanalyzed by TCRdb: fastp trimming at Q25, MiXCR alignment, in-frame beta chains only. When rows share a CDR3 protein, they turn into one entry using the most common DNA and genes. The sample profile shows approximately 430,000 distinct CDR3 sequences; approximately 16% of them were found once. 6.5% to 7.5% of the sample is held by the ten biggest clonotypes. Sequenced material: blood, either unsorted or a sorted T cell fraction (not recorded which). The receptors originated from a human donor who was either an allogeneic HSCT recipient or a stem cell or donor lymphocyte infusion donor (not recorded which). It is not recorded whose cells these are; they may come from a transplant donor.

This clonotype was observed a few times. This chain uses TRBV4-2 with TRBJ2-4; 7 bases align to TRBD1. CDR3 length: 16 residues. After removal of 5 bases from V and 0 bases from J, the junction contained 7 bases not matched to a gene. Germline V gene lookup returns CDR1 LGHNA and CDR2 YNFKEQ. CDR3: CASSRQGTLAKNIQYF. CDR3 coding DNA: TGTGCCAGCAGCAGACAGGGAACCCTAGCCAAAAACATTCAGTACTTC.

Of note for this clonotype: An end of the junction does not agree with germline; a read error may underlie this. This sequence joins TRBV25-1 and TRBJ2-5; no reliable D call. CDR1 and CDR2 (germline): MGHDK, SYGVNS. The CDR3 runs 11 residues. CDR3 DNA: TGTACCAGCAGTGCTTGGGAGACCCAGTACTTC. Translation: CTSSAWETQYF.

V and J are TRBV12-3 or TRBV12-4 and TRBJ2-7, with D maybe TRBD1 (7 bases). This CDR3 region has 15 residues. V lost 3 bases to trimming and J lost 6 bases, with 18 bases between them. The CDR3 loop reads CASSFRGTVASEQYF. In DNA form, the CDR3 reads TGTGCCAGCAGTTTCCGGGGGACAGTAGCCTCCGAGCAGTACTTC.

This clonotype has more than one count but fewer than ten. The chain recombines TRBV20-1 with TRBJ2-7, with 7 bases aligning to TRBD2. The ends lost 2 bases at V and 5 bases at J; junction bases unmatched: 18. Germline lookup yields CDR1 DFQATT and CDR2 SNEGSKA (reference sequence). The CDR3 consists of 17 residues. The CDR3 DNA reads as TGCAGTGCTAGATACCACCTGATCGAGGGAGGGGTCCACGAGCAGTACTTC. Its translation: CSARYHLIEGGVHEQYF.

This clonotype was detected only a few times. The chain carries TRBV7-2 and TRBJ2-3; 10 nucleotides agree with TRBD1. Germline CDR1 is SGHTA and CDR2 is FQGNSA. This CDR3 has 16 amino acids. V shed 5 bases and J 3 bases; nucleotides not matched to a gene: 8. CDR3 sequence: CASSGQGVPRTDTQYF. The CDR3 nucleotides are TGTGCCAGCAGCGGACAGGGGGTCCCTAGGACAGATACGCAGTATTTT.

In this sample, this clonotype turned up many times. This chain uses TRBV10-3 with TRBJ2-5; D not certain. This CDR3 comprises 15 residues. CDR1 and CDR2 from the germline V gene are ENHRY and SYGVKD. With 3 bases removed from V and 3 bases from J, the gap between germline ends came to 14 bases. In DNA form, the CDR3 reads TGTGCCATCAGTGACCCCGACCGTGACGAAGAGACCCAGTACTTC. It codes for CAISDPDRDEETQYF.

The chain employs TRBV27 and TRBJ2-7; D might be TRBD1 or TRBD2, each matching 5 bases. The CDR3 sequence is 13 residues long. CDR1 and CDR2 from the germline V gene are MNHEY and SMNVEV (reference sequence). Trimming cost V 4 bases and J 3 bases, with 10 bases left between them. Here the CDR3 DNA reads TGTGCCAGCAGTTGGGACCACGTCTACGAGCAGTACTTC. Encoded protein: CASSWDHVYEQYF.